This T cell receptor beta chain was identified during a study of CD8+CD57+ T cells in acquired aplastic anemia. Study overall: Recorded DNA amounts for sorted CD4+ and CD8+ cells had an average of approximately 2.9 ug. Healthy donors had, on average, roughly 9.8 million reads for their CD4+ cells. Study-wide results and caveats: Shared by patients and controls, approximately 28 CD8+ CDR3s were abundant in patients. CD8+ Simpson's diversity in patients was not significantly different from that in controls.

This clonotype was found many times. Its antigen remains unknown. CDR3 length: 14 residues. The V and J ends lost 0 bases and 4 bases respectively, with 7 bases between them. Germline loops: CDR1 MGHRA, CDR2 YSYEKL. Template material for TCR beta VDJ and CDR3 profiling consisted of genomic DNA. TCRdb re-called the reads through MiXCR, storing one row per CDR3 protein. There are about 180,000 distinct CDR3 sequences in the sample; 40% to 50% occur only once, and approximately 2.9% lies in the top ten. The V call is TRBV4-1, the J call TRBJ1-5, with unresolved D. This receptor was obtained from a human donor in good health. The sequencing input was sorted CD4+, CD8+, or CD8+CD57+ T cells (not recorded which) from PBMCs. CDR3 loop: CASSQEPQNQPQHF. The CDR3 bases are TGCGCCAGCAGCCAAGAACCCCAGAATCAGCCCCAGCATTTT.